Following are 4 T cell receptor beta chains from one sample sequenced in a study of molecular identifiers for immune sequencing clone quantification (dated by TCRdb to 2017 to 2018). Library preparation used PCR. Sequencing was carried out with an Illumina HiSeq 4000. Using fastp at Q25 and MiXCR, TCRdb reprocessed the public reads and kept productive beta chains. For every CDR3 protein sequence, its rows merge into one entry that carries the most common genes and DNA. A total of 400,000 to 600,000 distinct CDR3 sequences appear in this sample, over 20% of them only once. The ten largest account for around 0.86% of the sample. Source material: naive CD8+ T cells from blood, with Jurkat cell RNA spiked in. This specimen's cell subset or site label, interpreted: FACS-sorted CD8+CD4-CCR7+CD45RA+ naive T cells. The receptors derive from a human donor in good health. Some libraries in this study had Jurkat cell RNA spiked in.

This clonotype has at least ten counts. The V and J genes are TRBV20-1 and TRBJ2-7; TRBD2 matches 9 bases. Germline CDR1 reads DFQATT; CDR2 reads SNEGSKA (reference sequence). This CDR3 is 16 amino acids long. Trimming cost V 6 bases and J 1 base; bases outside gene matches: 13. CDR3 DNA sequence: TGCAGTGCCAAACCCACTTCTAGCGGGAATTCCTACGAGCAGTACTTC. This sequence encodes CSAKPTSSGNSYEQYF.

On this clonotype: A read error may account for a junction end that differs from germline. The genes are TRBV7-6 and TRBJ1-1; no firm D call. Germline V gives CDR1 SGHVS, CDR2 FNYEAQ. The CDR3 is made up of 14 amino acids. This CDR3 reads CASSLGTVNTEALF. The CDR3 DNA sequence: TGTGCCAGCAGCTTAGGAACAGTGAACACTGAAGCTCTCTTT.

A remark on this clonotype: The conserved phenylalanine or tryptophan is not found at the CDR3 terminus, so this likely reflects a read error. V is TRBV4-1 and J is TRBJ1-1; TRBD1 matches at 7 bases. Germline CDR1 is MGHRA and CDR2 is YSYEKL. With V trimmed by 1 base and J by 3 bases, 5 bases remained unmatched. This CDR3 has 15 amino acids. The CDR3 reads CASSQVPGQYTEAFS. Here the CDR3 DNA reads TGCGCCAGCAGCCAAGTCCCGGGACAGTACACTGAAGCTTTCTCT.

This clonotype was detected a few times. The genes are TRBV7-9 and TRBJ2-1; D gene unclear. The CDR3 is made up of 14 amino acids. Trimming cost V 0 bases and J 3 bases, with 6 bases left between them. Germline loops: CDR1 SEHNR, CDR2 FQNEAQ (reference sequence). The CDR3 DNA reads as TGTGCCAGCAGCTTAGCGGGGATCTACAATGAGCAGTTCTTC. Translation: CASSLAGIYNEQFF.